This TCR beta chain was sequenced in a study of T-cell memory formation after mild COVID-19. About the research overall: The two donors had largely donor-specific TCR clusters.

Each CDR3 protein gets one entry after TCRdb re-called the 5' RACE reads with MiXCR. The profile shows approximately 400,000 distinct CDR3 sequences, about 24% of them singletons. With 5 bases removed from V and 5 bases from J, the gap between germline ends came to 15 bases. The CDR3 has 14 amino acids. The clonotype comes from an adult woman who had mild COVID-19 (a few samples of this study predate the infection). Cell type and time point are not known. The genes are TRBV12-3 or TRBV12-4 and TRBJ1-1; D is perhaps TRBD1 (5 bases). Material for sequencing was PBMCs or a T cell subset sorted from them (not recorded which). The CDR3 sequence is CASSLGGARTEAFF. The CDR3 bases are TGTGCCAGCAGTCTCGGCGGGGCACGGACTGAAGCTTTCTTT.